The 5 T cell receptor beta chains reported below all come from one sample, sequenced in a study of CD8+ T cells in alopecia areata (dated by TCRdb to 2016 to 2019). The library was generated by the immunoSEQ multiplex PCR assay. RNA was extracted from all samples and reverse transcribed into cDNA, which served as template for TCR sequencing. In its TCRdb copy, this immuneACCESS table keeps in-frame sequences only and misses some clones. Where compared with another copy, unresolved V genes explain less than half of these, and the others have no known cause. This sample comprises about 7,400 clones, approximately 65% of them detected only once. The ten largest clonotypes hold roughly 21% of the sample. In the paper's terms, the time point label means: baseline before oral tofacitinib. Lesional scalp punch biopsies and peripheral blood were obtained from alopecia areata patients. The specimen was skin, collected at week 0. Receptors originate from a human donor with alopecia areata.

The chain is built from TRBV5-1 and TRBJ1-1; 7 nucleotides agree with TRBD1. The V segment lost 1 base and the J segment 4 bases; nucleotides outside the gene matches: 7. The CDR3 is 15 amino acids. The germline CDR1 and CDR2 sequences are SGHRS and YFSETQ. CDR3 nucleotides: TGCGCCAGCAGCTTGACGGCAGGGGGATCCACTGAAGCTTTCTTT. Its protein product is CASSLTAGGSTEAFF.

This sequence joins TRBV5-1 and TRBJ1-1; D may be TRBD1 (5 bases). V was trimmed by 5 bases and J by 4 bases, leaving 15 bases between them. The CDR3 has 14 residues. From germline, CDR1 is SGHRS and CDR2 YFSETQ. The CDR3 spells CASSAHRGGTEAFF. The CDR3 DNA is TGCGCCAGCAGTGCTCATCGCGGGGGCACTGAAGCTTTCTTT.

The chain has TRBV4-2 and TRBJ2-2; D gene uncertain. The V gene lost 0 bases and the J gene lost 3 bases, with 5 bases spanning the gap. Germline lookup yields CDR1 LGHNA and CDR2 YNFKEQ. The CDR3 is 14 residues long. The CDR3 bases are TGTGCCAGCAGCCAAGAAATGGACACCGGGGAGCTGTTTTTT. It translates to CASSQEMDTGELFF.

This clone has more than one count but fewer than ten. The sample holds other DNA sequences that translate to the same CDR3. J is TRBJ1-1 and V is TRBV6-1; a weak D match, TRBD1 (5 bases). V lost 7 bases and J 1 base, leaving 7 bases between the germline ends. This CDR3 comprises 12 residues. Germline values: CDR1 MNHNS, CDR2 SASEGT. CDR3 sequence: CASNQGNTEAFF. As DNA, the CDR3 is TGTGCCAGCAACCAGGGGAACACTGAAGCTTTCTTT.

The chain uses TRBV29-1 and TRBJ2-7, with D perhaps matching TRBD1 or TRBD2 (5 bases each). Trimming removed 7 bases at V and 0 bases at J, with 13 bases between. The CDR3 contains 13 residues. CDR1 is SQVTM and CDR2 is ANQGSEA in the germline V gene. CDR3 DNA sequence: TGCAGCGCGGGACGGGGCAGCTCCTACGAGCAGTACTTC. It yields the protein CSAGRGSSYEQYF.